The TCR beta chain under discussion was sequenced for a study of cytomegalovirus exposure and HLA in healthy donors. Method: immunoSEQ multiplex PCR; TCRdb's copy keeps in-frame clones and lacks some. The table includes about 120,000 clones, about 88% detected once. This CDR3 has 16 residues. The germline CDR1 and CDR2 sequences are MDHEN and SYDVKM. Trimming removed 5 bases at V and 0 bases at J, with 13 bases between. Sequencing was done on a sample of PBMCs. The TCR originated in a man younger than 35 in good health and CMV-seropositive. The V call is TRBV28, the J call TRBJ1-4, with D tentatively TRBD1 (5 bases). The CDR3 reads CASSPGRVATNEKLFF. The CDR3 region has the DNA TGTGCCAGCAGTCCGGGCAGGGTCGCAACTAATGAAAAACTGTTTTTT.